These 5 T cell receptor beta chains share one sample of origin, sequenced in a study of cytomegalovirus exposure and HLA in healthy donors (dated by TCRdb to about 2017). The method was the immunoSEQ multiplex PCR assay. For the multiplex PCR, a mixture combining 60 forward primers for TCR Vbeta segments and 13 reverse primers for TCR Jbeta segments was used. TCRdb retrieved this table from immuneACCESS and kept in-frame rearrangements only. Not all clones are present; in checked studies, unresolved V genes account for under half, and no reason is known for the remainder. The sample table records more than 95,000 clones; about 80% of these occur just once. The ten largest clones capture approximately 4.3% of the sample. Sequencing was done on a sample of PBMCs. These receptors all stem from a man aged 25 to 40 in good health and CMV-seropositive.

The V gene is TRBV12-2, the J gene TRBJ1-2. TRBV12-2 constitutes a pseudogene. The CDR3 loop spans 11 amino acids. The CDR3 reads CARGGRYGYTF. CDR3 DNA: TGTGCTCGGGGGGGGCGCTATGGCTACACCTTC.

The chain combines TRBV5-1 with TRBJ2-7; TRBD2 matches at 8 bases. CDR3 length: 15 amino acids. CDR1 and CDR2 (germline): SGHRS, YFSETQ. V lost 0 bases to trimming and J lost 5 bases; unmatched junction nucleotides: 7. The CDR3 region has the DNA TGCGCCAGCAGCTTGGCCGGGGGGGCGGGCAACGAGCAGTACTTC. Amino acids: CASSLAGGAGNEQYF.

The J gene is TRBJ2-7, the V gene TRBV7-2; 7 bases line up with TRBD1. Germline V gives CDR1 SGHTA, CDR2 FQGNSA. Trimming cost V 1 base and J 3 bases; bases outside gene matches: 6. The CDR3 loop spans 15 amino acids. The CDR3 nucleotides are TGTGCCAGCAGCTTAGGGGGGAACAGGGGCTACGAGCAGTACTTC. The encoded protein is CASSLGGNRGYEQYF.

This clone has more than one count but fewer than ten. The rearrangement uses TRBV9 and TRBJ2-3; 7 bases align to TRBD2. V shed 4 bases and J 4 bases; nucleotides not matched to a gene: 12. This CDR3 has 16 amino acids. Germline CDR1 SGDLS, CDR2 YYNGEE. The CDR3 bases are TGTGCCAGCAGCCCTTGGGGGGGAGGGCCTGCAGATACGCAGTATTTT. Encoded protein: CASSPWGGGPADTQYF. The full variable domain, its missing parts supplied by reference TRBV9 and TRBJ2-3, is DSGVTQTPKHLITATGQRVTLRCSPRSGDLSVYWYQQSLDQGLQFLIQYYNGEERAKGNILERFSAQQFPDLHSELNLSSLELGDSALYFCASSPWGGGPADTQYFGPGTRLTVL.

J is TRBJ1-2 and V is TRBV5-6; 8 bases match TRBD1. The CDR3 totals 15 residues. J gave up 2 bases and V 0 bases, and 3 bases lay outside the gene matches. Germline V CDR1 and CDR2: SGHDT, YYEEEE. DNA of the CDR3: TGTGCCAGCAGCTTGGTGGACAGGGACAACTATGGCTACACCTTC. It is translated as CASSLVDRDNYGYTF. Full variable domain (remainder filled in from reference TRBV5-6 and TRBJ1-2): DAGVTQSPTHLIKTRGQQVTLRCSPKSGHDTVSWYQQALGQGPQFIFQYYEEEERQRGNFPDRFSGHQFPNYSSELNVNALLLGDSALYLCASSLVDRDNYGYTFGSGTRLTVV.